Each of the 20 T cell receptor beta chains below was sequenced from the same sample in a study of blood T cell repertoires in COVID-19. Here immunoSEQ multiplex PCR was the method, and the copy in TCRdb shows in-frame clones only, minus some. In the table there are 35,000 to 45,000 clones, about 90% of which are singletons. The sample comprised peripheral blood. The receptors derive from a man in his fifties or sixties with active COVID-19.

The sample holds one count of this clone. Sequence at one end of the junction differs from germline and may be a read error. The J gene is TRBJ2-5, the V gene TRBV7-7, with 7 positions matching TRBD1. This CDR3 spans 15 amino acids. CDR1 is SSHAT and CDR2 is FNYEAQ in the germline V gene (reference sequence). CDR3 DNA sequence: TGTGCTAGCAGCCAAACAGGGGCCAAGGCAGAGACCCAGTACTTC. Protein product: CASSQTGAKAETQYF.

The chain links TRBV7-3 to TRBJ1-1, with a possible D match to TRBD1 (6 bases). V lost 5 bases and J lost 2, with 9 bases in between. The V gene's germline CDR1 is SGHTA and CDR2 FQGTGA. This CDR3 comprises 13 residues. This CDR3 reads CASSQDRNTEAFF. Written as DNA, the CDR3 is TGTGCCAGCAGCCAGGACAGAAACACTGAAGCTTTCTTT.

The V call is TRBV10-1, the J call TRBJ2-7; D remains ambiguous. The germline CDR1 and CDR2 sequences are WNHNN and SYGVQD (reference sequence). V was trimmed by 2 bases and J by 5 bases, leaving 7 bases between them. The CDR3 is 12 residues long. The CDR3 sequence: CASSEVADEQYF. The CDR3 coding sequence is TGCGCCAGCAGTGAGGTTGCGGACGAGCAGTACTTC.

CDR3 in DNA: TGTGCCAGCAGTTATGGGGGGGGAACTGGGGCCAACGTCCTGACTTTC. This gives the protein CASSYGGGTGANVLTF. This rearrangement joins TRBV11-1 to TRBJ2-6; the match to TRBD2 covers 7 bases. The trim removed 6 bases at V and 2 bases at J, leaving 7 bases unmatched. Germline CDR1 SGHAT, CDR2 FQDESV (reference sequence). CDR3 length equals 16 residues.

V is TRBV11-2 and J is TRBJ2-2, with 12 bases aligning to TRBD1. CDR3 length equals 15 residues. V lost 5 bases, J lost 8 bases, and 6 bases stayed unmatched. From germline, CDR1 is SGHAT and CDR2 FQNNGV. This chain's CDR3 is CASSPRDRGLGELFF. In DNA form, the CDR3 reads TGTGCCAGCAGCCCCCGGGACAGGGGGCTTGGGGAGCTGTTTTTT.

The CDR3 bases are TGTGCCAGTAGGACGATAGCGGGAGTGGGTAGTGATGAGCAGTTCTTC. Its translation is CASRTIAGVGSDEQFF. The chain uses TRBV19 and TRBJ2-1; 9 bases fit TRBD2. V was pared by 6 bases and J by 8 bases, with 14 bases of the junction left unmatched. Germline CDR1 LNHDA, CDR2 SQIVND (reference sequence). The CDR3 is made up of 16 amino acids.

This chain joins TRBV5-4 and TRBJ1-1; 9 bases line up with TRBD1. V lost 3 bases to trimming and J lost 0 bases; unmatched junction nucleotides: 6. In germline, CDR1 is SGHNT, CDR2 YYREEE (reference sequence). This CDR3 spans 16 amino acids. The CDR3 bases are TGTGCCAGCAGCTATGGACAGGGGAGACTGAACACTGAAGCTTTCTTT. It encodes CASSYGQGRLNTEAFF. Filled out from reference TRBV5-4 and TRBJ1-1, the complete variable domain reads ETGVTQSPTHLIKTRGQQVTLRCSSQSGHNTVSWYQQALGQGPQFIFQYYREEENGRGNFPPRFSGLQFPNYSSELNVNALELDDSALYLCASSYGQGRLNTEAFFGQGTRLTVV.

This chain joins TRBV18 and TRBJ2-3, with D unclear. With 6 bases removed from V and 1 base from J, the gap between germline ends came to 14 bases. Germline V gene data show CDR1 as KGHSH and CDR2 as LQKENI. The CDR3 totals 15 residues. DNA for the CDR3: TGTGCCAGCTCCCCAGAGCTGATGCGCACAGATACGCAGTATTTT. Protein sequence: CASSPELMRTDTQYF.

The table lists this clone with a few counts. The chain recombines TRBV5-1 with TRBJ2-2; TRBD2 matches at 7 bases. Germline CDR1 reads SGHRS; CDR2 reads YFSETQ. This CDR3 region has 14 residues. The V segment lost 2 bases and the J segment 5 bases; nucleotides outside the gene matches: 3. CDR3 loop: CASSFKGGTGELFF. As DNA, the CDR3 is TGCGCCAGCAGCTTCAAGGGAGGGACCGGGGAGCTGTTTTTT.

Written as DNA, the CDR3 is TGTGCCAGTGGGCGGGACAGGGTAGGCGCCGGGGAGCTGTTTTTT. This sequence encodes CASGRDRVGAGELFF. V usage is TRBV19 and J usage is TRBJ2-2, with 9 bases identical to TRBD1. The germline V gene encodes CDR1 LNHDA and CDR2 SQIVND (reference sequence). V was pared by 8 bases and J by 6 bases, with 10 bases of the junction left unmatched. The CDR3 runs to 15 residues.

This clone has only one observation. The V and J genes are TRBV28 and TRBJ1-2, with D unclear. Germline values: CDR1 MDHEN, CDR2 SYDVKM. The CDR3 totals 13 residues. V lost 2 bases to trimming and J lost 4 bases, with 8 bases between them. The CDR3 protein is CASSLNRSYGYTF. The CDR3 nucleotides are TGTGCCAGCAGTTTAAACAGAAGCTATGGCTACACCTTC.

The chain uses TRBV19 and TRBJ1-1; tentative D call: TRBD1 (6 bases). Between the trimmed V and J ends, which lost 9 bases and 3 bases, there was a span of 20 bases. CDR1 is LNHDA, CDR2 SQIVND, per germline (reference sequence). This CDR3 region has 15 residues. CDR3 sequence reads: CASPLIQGGDTEAFF. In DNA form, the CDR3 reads TGTGCCAGCCCGTTAATACAGGGCGGTGACACTGAAGCTTTCTTT.

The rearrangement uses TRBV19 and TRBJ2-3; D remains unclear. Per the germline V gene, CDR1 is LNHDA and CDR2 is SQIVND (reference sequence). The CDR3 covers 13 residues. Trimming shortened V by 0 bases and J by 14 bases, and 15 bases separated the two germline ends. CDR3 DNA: TGTGCCAGTAGTATAGAGGGCAACTTCTCGCCGTATTTT. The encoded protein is CASSIEGNFSPYF. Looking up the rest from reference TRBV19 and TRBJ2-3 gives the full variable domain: DGGITQSPKYLFRKEGQNVTLSCEQNLNHDAMYWYRQDPGQGLRLIYYSQIVNDFQKGDIAEGYSVSREKKESFPLTVTSAQKNPTAFYLCASSIEGNFSPYFGPGTRLTVL.

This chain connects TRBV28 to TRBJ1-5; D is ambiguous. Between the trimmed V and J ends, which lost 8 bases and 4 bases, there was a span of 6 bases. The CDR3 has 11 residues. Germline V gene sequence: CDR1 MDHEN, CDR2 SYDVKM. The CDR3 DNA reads TGTGCCAGCGGGAGAAATCAGCCCCAGCATTTT. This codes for CASGRNQPQHF.

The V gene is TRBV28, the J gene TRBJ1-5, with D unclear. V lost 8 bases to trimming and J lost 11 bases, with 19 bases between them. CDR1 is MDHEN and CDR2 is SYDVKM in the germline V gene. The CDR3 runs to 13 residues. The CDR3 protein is CASGLGSGGAQHF. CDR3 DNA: TGTGCCAGCGGACTAGGGTCGGGCGGAGCCCAGCATTTT.

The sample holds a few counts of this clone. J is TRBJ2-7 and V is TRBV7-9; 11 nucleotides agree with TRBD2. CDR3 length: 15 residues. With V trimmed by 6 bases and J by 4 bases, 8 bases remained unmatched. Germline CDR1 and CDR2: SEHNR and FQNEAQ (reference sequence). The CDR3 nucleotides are TGTGCCAGCAGTAATCCGGGACTAGCGGTTTACGAGCAGTACTTC. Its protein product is CASSNPGLAVYEQYF. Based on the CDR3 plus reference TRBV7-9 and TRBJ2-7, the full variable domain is DTGVSQNPRHKITKRGQNVTFRCDPISEHNRLYWYRQTLGQGPEFLTYFQNEAQLEKSRLLSDRFSAERPKGSFSTLEIQRTEQGDSAMYLCASSNPGLAVYEQYFGPGTRLTVT.

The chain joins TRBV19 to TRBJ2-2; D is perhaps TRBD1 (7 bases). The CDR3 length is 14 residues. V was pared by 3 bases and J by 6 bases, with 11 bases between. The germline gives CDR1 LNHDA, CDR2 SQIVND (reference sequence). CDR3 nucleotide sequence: TGTGCCAGTAGTATTCAGGGGGGAGCCGGGGAGCTGTTTTTT. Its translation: CASSIQGGAGELFF.

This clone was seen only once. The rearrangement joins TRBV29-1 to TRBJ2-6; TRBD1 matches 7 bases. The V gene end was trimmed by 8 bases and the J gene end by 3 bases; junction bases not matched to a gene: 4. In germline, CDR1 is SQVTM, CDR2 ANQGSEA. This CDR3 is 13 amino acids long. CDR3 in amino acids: CSIRDSGANVLTF. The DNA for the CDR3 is TGCAGCATAAGGGACAGTGGGGCCAACGTCCTGACTTTC.

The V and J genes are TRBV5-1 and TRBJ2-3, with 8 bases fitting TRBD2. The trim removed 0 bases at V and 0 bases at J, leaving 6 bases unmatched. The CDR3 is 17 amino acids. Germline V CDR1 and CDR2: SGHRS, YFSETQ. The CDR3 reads CASSLALTSASTDTQYF. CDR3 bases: TGCGCCAGCAGCTTGGCCCTGACTAGCGCAAGCACAGATACGCAGTATTTT.

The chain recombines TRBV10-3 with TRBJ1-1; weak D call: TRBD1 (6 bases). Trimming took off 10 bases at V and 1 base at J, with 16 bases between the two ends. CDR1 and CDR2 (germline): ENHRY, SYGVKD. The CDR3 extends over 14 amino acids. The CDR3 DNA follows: TGTGCCACCCTACGCCCGACAGGGAACACTGAAGCTTTCTTT. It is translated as CATLRPTGNTEAFF.